The rows below give T cell receptor beta chains drawn from one sample of a study of blood T cell repertoires in COVID-19. Data came from immunoSEQ multiplex PCR; TCRdb stores just in-frame clones and leaves some out. Altogether approximately 200,000 clones are present, around 86% being singletons, with the ten largest covering about 9.6%. Sequencing input: PBMCs or T cells enriched from blood (not recorded which). Source of these receptors: a woman aged 25 to 39 who had recovered from COVID-19. The CDR3 runs from the conserved cysteine through the conserved F or W. The D gene is left open where the match is weak. Some rows mark clone size as missing; the rest say once, few, many or name a class of expanded clone.

d_call j_call v_call clone_size cdr3_aa cdr3_nt
NA TRBJ1-5 TRBV19 NA CASSPRYDSTYSNQPQHF TGTGCCAGTAGTCCCAGATACGACAGCACCTATAGCAATCAGCCCCAGCATTTT
TRBD2 TRBJ2-7 TRBV2 once CASRPVAGDDEQYF TGTGCCAGCCGGCCCGTAGCGGGAGACGACGAGCAGTACTTC
TRBD2 TRBJ2-3 TRBV10-3 NA CAISESGFLVWSAGGSTDTQYF TGTGCCATCAGTGAGTCCGGGTTTTTAGTCTGGTCAGCGGGAGGATCTACAGATACGCAGTATTTT
NA TRBJ1-5 TRBV28 NA CASRTQGRDQPQHF TGTGCCAGCAGGACCCAGGGAAGGGATCAGCCCCAGCATTTT
NA TRBJ2-5 TRBV10-3 NA CAISETGRQETQYF TGTGCCATCAGTGAAACGGGGAGGCAAGAGACCCAGTACTTC
NA TRBJ1-1 TRBV29-1 NA CSVGNTGTEAFF TGCAGCGTTGGTAACACGGGCACTGAAGCTTTCTTT
TRBD2 TRBJ2-1 TRBV5-6 few CASSLDPGTRNEQFF TGTGCCAGCAGCTTGGATCCCGGGACTAGGAATGAGCAGTTCTTC
TRBD2 TRBJ2-2 TRBV7-2 NA CASSWGLAGVAGELFF TGTGCCAGCAGCTGGGGACTAGCGGGAGTGGCCGGGGAGCTGTTTTTT
TRBD2 TRBJ2-2 TRBV15 NA CATSLGPGGGGELFF TGTGCCACCAGTTTAGGTCCCGGGGGGGGCGGGGAGCTGTTTTTT
TRBD1 TRBJ1-1 TRBV24-1 once CATVGQGRLRGTEAFF TGTGCCACCGTGGGACAGGGGAGATTGCGGGGCACTGAAGCTTTCTTT
TRBD1 TRBJ2-7 TRBV6-5 NA CASRQTTGRSYEQYF TGTGCCAGCAGACAAACGACAGGGCGATCCTACGAGCAGTACTTC
NA TRBJ2-7 TRBV5-1 NA CASSLEGAEQYF TGCGCCAGCAGCTTGGAAGGAGCGGAGCAGTACTTC
NA TRBJ1-5 TRBV5-1 NA CASSLAPGQNQPQHF TGCGCCAGCAGCTTGGCCCCGGGACAAAATCAGCCCCAGCATTTT
TRBD2 TRBJ2-5 TRBV27 NA CASSQGLAGVETQYF TGTGCCAGCAGTCAGGGACTAGCGGGAGTAGAGACCCAGTACTTC
NA TRBJ1-5 TRBV28 NA CASDSVAASNQPQHF TGTGCCAGCGACTCTGTGGCAGCTAGCAATCAGCCCCAGCATTTT
TRBD2 TRBJ2-1 TRBV11-3 NA CASSLRGLAGHDEQFF TGTGCCAGCAGCCTCAGGGGACTAGCGGGACACGATGAGCAGTTCTTC
NA TRBJ1-1 TRBV15 NA CATSRVKQGNTEAFF TGTGCCACCAGCAGAGTAAAACAGGGGAACACTGAAGCTTTCTTT
TRBD1 TRBJ2-2 TRBV5-1 NA CASSPDRVPGELFF TGCGCCAGCAGCCCCGACAGGGTCCCCGGGGAGCTGTTTTTT
TRBD2 TRBJ2-7 TRBV10-3 few CAIRGTSGAYEQYF TGTGCCATCAGGGGGACTAGCGGGGCTTACGAGCAGTACTTC
NA TRBJ2-7 TRBV4-2 few CASSQEYRETFYEQYF TGTGCCAGCAGCCAAGAATACAGAGAAACTTTCTACGAGCAGTACTTC
TRBD2 TRBJ2-1 TRBV10-1 NA CASSLDQRGNEQFF TGCGCCAGCAGTTTGGACCAGCGGGGGAATGAGCAGTTCTTC
TRBD2 TRBJ2-1 TRBV3-1/TRBV3-2 NA CASSQIAGGNNEQFF TGTGCCAGCAGCCAGATAGCGGGAGGGAACAATGAGCAGTTCTTC
TRBD2 TRBJ2-1 TRBV15 NA CATSRGLAGSYEQFF TGTGCCACCAGCAGGGGACTAGCGGGATCCTATGAGCAGTTCTTC
NA TRBJ1-2 TRBV3-1/TRBV3-2 NA CASSQEAEGGVFGYTF TGTGCCAGCAGCCAAGAGGCGGAGGGGGGGGTATTTGGCTACACCTTC
NA TRBJ1-3 TRBV3-1/TRBV3-2 NA CASSQSGTGNTIYF TGTGCCAGCAGCCAATCAGGGACTGGAAACACCATATATTTT
TRBD1 TRBJ2-1 TRBV2 once CASSVLGQGRGEQFF TGTGCCAGCAGTGTTCTGGGACAGGGGCGGGGTGAGCAGTTCTTC
NA TRBJ1-1 TRBV4-1 NA CASSQAGATGEVFF TGCGCCAGCAGCCAAGCTGGGGCGACAGGAGAGGTTTTCTTT
TRBD2 TRBJ2-3 TRBV4-2 NA CASSQDPTSPTDTQYF TGTGCCAGCAGCCAAGATCCGACTAGCCCCACAGATACGCAGTATTTT
NA TRBJ1-2 TRBV29-1 few CSVDEANYGYTF TGCAGCGTTGATGAGGCTAACTATGGCTACACCTTC
NA TRBJ1-2 TRBV4-1 NA CASSQGPHGADPNYGYTF TGCGCCAGCAGCCAGGGGCCGCATGGGGCAGACCCTAACTATGGCTACACCTTC
NA TRBJ2-1 TRBV9 NA CASSVLESVMSYNEQFF TGTGCCAGCAGCGTGCTCGAGTCGGTTATGTCCTACAATGAGCAGTTCTTC
TRBD2 TRBJ2-3 TRBV19 NA CASSIDRLGLGRGTDTQYF TGTGCCAGTAGTATAGACCGCCTAGGACTAGGACGAGGGACAGATACGCAGTATTTT